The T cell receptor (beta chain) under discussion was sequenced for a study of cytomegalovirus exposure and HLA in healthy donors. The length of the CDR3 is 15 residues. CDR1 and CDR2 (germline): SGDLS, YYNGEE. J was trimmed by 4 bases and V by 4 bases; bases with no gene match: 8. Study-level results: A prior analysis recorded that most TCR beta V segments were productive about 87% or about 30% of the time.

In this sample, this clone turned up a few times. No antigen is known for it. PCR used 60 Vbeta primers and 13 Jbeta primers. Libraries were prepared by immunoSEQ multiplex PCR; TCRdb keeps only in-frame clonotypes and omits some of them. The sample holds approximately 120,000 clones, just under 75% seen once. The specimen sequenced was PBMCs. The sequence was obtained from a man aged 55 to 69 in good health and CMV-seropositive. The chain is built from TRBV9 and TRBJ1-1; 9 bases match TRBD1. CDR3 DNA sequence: TGTGCCAGCAGCCCGCACCCGGGACAGGGCACTGAAGCTTTCTTT. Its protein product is CASSPHPGQGTEAFF.